The entry below gives a single TCR beta chain sequence along with its context. The data were obtained in a study of CD8+ T cells in alopecia areata. Extracted RNA was reverse transcribed into cDNA, the sequencing template. Clones were read by immunoSEQ multiplex PCR, and TCRdb kept only the in-frame ones, dropping some. The data contain hundreds of thousands of clones, roughly two thirds of them singletons. Sequenced here: CD4+ T cells sorted from blood, sampled at week 0. The origin of this receptor is a human donor with alopecia areata.

CDR3 residues: CSVVPAANPNYGYTF. The CDR3, as DNA: TGCAGCGTTGTGCCTGCGGCAAATCCTAACTATGGCTACACCTTC. The V call is TRBV29-1, the J call TRBJ1-2; the D is unclear. Germline V gene data show CDR1 as SQVTM and CDR2 as ANQGSEA. V was cut by 4 bases and J by 0 bases, with 15 bases left in between. The length of the CDR3 is 15 residues.